This T cell receptor beta chain stems from a study of beta chain features in type 1 diabetes. About the research overall: The study examined some 110,000,000 sorted cells across all samples. Notes on the study in general: Relative to healthy donors, patients appeared to have naive, central memory and Treg TCRB repertoires that were more similar. Using cDNA template may skew counts toward highly expressing activated cells. People with Type 1 diabetes carried modestly yet significantly shorter TCRB CDR3s in all four CD4+ subsets.

As for this clone: Its antigen is still unknown.

Isolated RNA was reverse transcribed in full, so expressed TCRB transcripts were sequenced. TCRdb's table, derived via immunoSEQ multiplex PCR, lists solely in-frame clones and lacks some. The sample carries 360,000 or so clones, roughly a fifth recorded once. Per the germline V gene, CDR1 is SQVTM and CDR2 is ANQGSEA. V lost 4 bases and J 0 bases, leaving 16 bases between the germline ends. The CDR3 has 15 residues. The V and J genes are TRBV29-1 and TRBJ2-7; TRBD1 might be the D (7 bases). Sequenced: naive CD4+ T cells from blood. This TCR was recovered from a young woman in good health. CDR3 nucleotides: TGCAGCGTTGCAGGGGGGAGCACTGGCTCCTACGAGCAGTACTTC. Its protein is CSVAGGSTGSYEQYF.